This T cell receptor (beta chain) was sequenced during a study of OX40 agonist ivuxolimab in advanced cancers. Background on the study: Patients were treated with intravenous ivuxolimab, dosed at 0.01 to 10 mg/kg and infused every 2 weeks. Whole-study findings and limits: Among T cells, CD8+ cells averaged more expanded clones than CD4+ cells.

Germline V gives CDR1 SGHTA, CDR2 FQGTGA. Trimming took 1 base from V and 5 from J; bases not matched to a gene: 6. The CDR3 is 16 residues long. Libraries were prepared by immunoSEQ multiplex PCR; TCRdb keeps only in-frame clonotypes and omits some of them. This repertoire shows approximately 61,000 clones, about 80% found once; its top ten account for 1.2%. As concerns this clone: What it binds is not known.

This sequence was found in an adult with an advanced solid tumor such as melanoma, head and neck, liver or kidney cancer. Sample: CD4+ or CD8+ T cells sorted from blood, taken in a trial of the OX40 agonist ivuxolimab. This chain joins TRBV7-3 and TRBJ2-3, with 10 bases matching TRBD1. The CDR3 DNA follows: TGTGCCAGCAGCTTAAGGCTCGGGACAGGGGAAGATACGCAGTATTTT. Encoded protein: CASSLRLGTGEDTQYF.